These 15 T cell receptor beta chains were sequenced from one sample in a study of T cells after yellow fever vaccination. A single record per CDR3 protein comes from TCRdb applying MiXCR to the 5' RACE reads. The sample holds some 400,000 distinct CDR3 sequences; more than 5.5% are singletons and the top ten take about 15%. Specimen: PBMCs, collected 5 days after the yellow fever booster vaccination. These TCRs come from a man aged 30 to 45 who received the YFV17D yellow fever vaccine.

This clonotype was detected a few times. The chain has TRBV20-1 and TRBJ2-2; no clear D gene. Germline values: CDR1 DFQATT, CDR2 SNEGSKA (reference sequence). CDR3 length: 15 residues. V dropped 0 bases and J dropped 6 bases, with 14 bases sitting between them. CDR3 residues: CSARDLVGDAGELFF. CDR3 in DNA: TGCAGTGCTAGAGATCTAGTTGGTGACGCCGGGGAGCTGTTTTTT.

This clonotype was seen many times. V is TRBV6-2 or TRBV6-3 and J is TRBJ2-2, with D possibly being TRBD1 (6 bases). The CDR3 spans 13 residues. CDR1 is MNHEY and CDR2 is SVGEGT in the germline V gene. With 6 bases removed from V and 5 bases from J, the gap between germline ends came to 10 bases. The CDR3 nucleotides are TGTGCCAGCAGCATAACAGGGACCGGGGAGCTGTTTTTT. It specifies CASSITGTGELFF.

The CDR3 sequence is CASSASGIRTDTQYF. CDR3 coding DNA: TGTGCCAGCAGTGCTAGCGGGATTCGCACAGATACGCAGTATTTT. The rearrangement joins TRBV27 to TRBJ2-3, with TRBD2 identical over 9 bases. CDR1 is MNHEY and CDR2 is SMNVEV in the germline V gene (reference sequence). CDR3 size: 15 residues. J was trimmed by 1 base and V by 5 bases; bases with no gene match: 4.

This clonotype was recorded many times. The genes are TRBV3-1 and TRBJ2-5; D is possibly TRBD1 (5 bases). Trimming stripped 4 bases from V and 5 bases from J, with 14 bases between. This CDR3 contains 14 residues. Germline V gene sequence: CDR1 LGHDT, CDR2 YNNKEL (reference sequence). The CDR3 reads CASSRVKGWETQYF. The CDR3 region has the DNA TGTGCCAGCAGCCGAGTGAAGGGGTGGGAGACCCAGTACTTC.

The CDR3 nucleotides read TGTGCCAGCAGCTTAGCCTCGGGGGGGGATACGCAGTATTTT. It specifies CASSLASGGDTQYF. V usage is TRBV7-2 and J usage is TRBJ2-3, with 8 bases aligning to TRBD2. The CDR3 runs to 14 residues. V gave up 0 bases and J gave up 6 bases; unmatched junction bases: 2. From germline, CDR1 is SGHTA and CDR2 FQGNSA.

In this sample, this clonotype turned up a few times. V gene TRBV30 combines with J gene TRBJ2-1, with a tentative D call TRBD2 (5 bases). The germline gives CDR1 GTSNPN, CDR2 SVGIG (reference sequence). The CDR3 loop spans 12 amino acids. Trimming left V 3 bases short and J 7 bases short, with 10 bases between. CDR3 amino acids: CAWSRGVNEQFF. The CDR3 region has the DNA TGTGCCTGGAGCCGGGGAGTTAATGAGCAGTTCTTC. The whole variable domain, remainder taken from reference TRBV30 and TRBJ2-1, is SQTIHQWPATLVQPVGSPLSLECTVEGTSNPNLYWYRQAAGRGLQLLFYSVGIGQISSEVPQNLSASRPQDRQFILSSKKLLLSDSGFYLCAWSRGVNEQFFGPGTRLTVL.

This clonotype was counted many times. The V call is TRBV11-2, the J call TRBJ2-7; D is possibly TRBD2 (7 bases). The CDR3 runs to 18 residues. The germline V gene encodes CDR1 SGHAT and CDR2 FQNNGV. V gave up 1 base and J gave up 0 bases, with 19 bases separating them. CDR3 sequence reads: CASSLVSVRGLSSYEQYF. The DNA of the CDR3 is TGTGCCAGCAGCTTAGTATCCGTGCGGGGGCTCAGCTCCTACGAGCAGTACTTC.

This clonotype occurred many times. The chain recombines TRBV20-1 with TRBJ1-1, with TRBD1 as a possible D gene (5 bases). Trimming removed 3 bases at V and 6 bases at J, with 11 bases between. The germline V gene encodes CDR1 DFQATT and CDR2 SNEGSKA (reference sequence). CDR3 length equals 12 residues. The CDR3 region is CSASPRVPEAFF. The CDR3, as DNA: TGCAGTGCTAGCCCCAGGGTCCCTGAAGCTTTCTTT.

This clonotype was counted ten times or more. The rearrangement joins TRBV29-1 to TRBJ2-7, with 9 nucleotides matching TRBD2. The length of the CDR3 is 14 residues. V lost 2 bases to trimming and J lost 4 bases; unmatched junction nucleotides: 6. CDR1 and CDR2 (germline): SQVTM, ANQGSEA. The CDR3 DNA sequence: TGCAGCGTTGAACTGGCGGGAGGGCCTTACGAGCAGTACTTC. Translation: CSVELAGGPYEQYF.

Many counts were recorded for this clonotype. Here the CDR3 DNA reads TGTGCCAGCAGCTTACCGGGGATAGAGACCCAGTACTTC. Its protein is CASSLPGIETQYF. V and J are TRBV7-9 and TRBJ2-5; possible D gene TRBD2, 5 bases. Trimming left V 2 bases short and J 4 bases short, with 8 bases between. Germline values: CDR1 SEHNR, CDR2 FQNEAQ (reference sequence). CDR3 length: 13 amino acids.

The chain links TRBV7-8 to TRBJ2-7, with D possibly matching TRBD1 (6 bases). The CDR3 covers 13 residues. Germline V gives CDR1 SGHVS, CDR2 FQNEAQ. The V end was cut by 4 bases, the J end by 3 bases, with 10 bases between. CDR3: CASSYSGVYEQYF. CDR3 coding DNA: TGTGCCAGCAGCTATTCAGGGGTCTACGAGCAGTACTTC.

At least ten counts were recorded for this clonotype. The chain couples TRBV6-2 or TRBV6-3 to TRBJ2-3; D might be TRBD2 (6 bases). The germline V gene encodes CDR1 MNHEY and CDR2 SVGEGT. The CDR3 runs 16 residues. The ends were cut back, 2 bases at V and 4 bases at J, with 16 bases in the middle. The CDR3 bases are TGTGCCAGCAGTTACCAGGCCGGGAGAGGACCAGATACGCAGTATTTT. Translated, it gives CASSYQAGRGPDTQYF.

Only a few counts were recorded for this clonotype. This chain uses TRBV12-3 or TRBV12-4 with TRBJ1-6; D not resolved. The V gene lost 3 bases and the J gene lost 4 bases, with 4 bases spanning the gap. The CDR3 spans 13 residues. Here the CDR3 DNA reads TGTGCCAGCAGTTTGGAGTATAATTCACCCCTCCACTTT. This translates into CASSLEYNSPLHF.

This clonotype appeared many times. The chain recombines TRBV19 with TRBJ2-1; 7 positions agree with TRBD2. Trimming took 4 bases from V and 7 from J; bases not matched to a gene: 7. Per the germline V gene, CDR1 is LNHDA and CDR2 is SQIVND (reference sequence). This CDR3 comprises 14 residues. The CDR3 nucleotides are TGTGCCAGTAGTAGGACTAGTTCCCTGAATGAGCAGTTCTTC. This sequence encodes CASSRTSSLNEQFF.

This clonotype was seen at least ten times. This chain connects TRBV28 to TRBJ2-1, with D hard to call. This CDR3 has 12 residues. Between the trimmed V and J ends, which lost 3 bases and 9 bases, there was a span of 9 bases. The germline gives CDR1 MDHEN, CDR2 SYDVKM. Written as DNA, the CDR3 is TGTGCCAGCAGTTTTGCGGCGACTGAGCAGTTCTTC. Translating it yields CASSFAATEQFF.